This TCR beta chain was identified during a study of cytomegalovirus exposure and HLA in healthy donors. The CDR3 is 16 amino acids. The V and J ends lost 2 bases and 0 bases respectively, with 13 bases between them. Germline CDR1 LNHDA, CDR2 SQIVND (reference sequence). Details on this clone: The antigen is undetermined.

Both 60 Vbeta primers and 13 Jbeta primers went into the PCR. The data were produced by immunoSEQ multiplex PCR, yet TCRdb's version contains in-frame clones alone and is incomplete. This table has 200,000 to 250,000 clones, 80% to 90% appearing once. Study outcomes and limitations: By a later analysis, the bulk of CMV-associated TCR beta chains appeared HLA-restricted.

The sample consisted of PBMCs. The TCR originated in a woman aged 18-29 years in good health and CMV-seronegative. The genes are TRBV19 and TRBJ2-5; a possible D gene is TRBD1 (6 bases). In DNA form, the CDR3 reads TGTGCCAGTAGTATAACACAGGGCCTGTACCAAGAGACCCAGTACTTC. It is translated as CASSITQGLYQETQYF.